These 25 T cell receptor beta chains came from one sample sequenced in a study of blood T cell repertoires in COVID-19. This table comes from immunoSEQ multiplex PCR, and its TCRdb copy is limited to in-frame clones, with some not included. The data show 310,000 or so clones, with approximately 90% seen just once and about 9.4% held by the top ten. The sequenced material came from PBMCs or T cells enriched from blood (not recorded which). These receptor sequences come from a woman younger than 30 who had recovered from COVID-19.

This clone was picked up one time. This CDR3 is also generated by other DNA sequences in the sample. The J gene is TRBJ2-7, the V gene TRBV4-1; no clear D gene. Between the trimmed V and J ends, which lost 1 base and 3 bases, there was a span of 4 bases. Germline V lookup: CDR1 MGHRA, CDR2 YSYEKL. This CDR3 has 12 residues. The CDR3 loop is CASSQAGYEQYF. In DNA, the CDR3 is TGCGCCAGCAGCCAAGCGGGCTACGAGCAGTACTTC.

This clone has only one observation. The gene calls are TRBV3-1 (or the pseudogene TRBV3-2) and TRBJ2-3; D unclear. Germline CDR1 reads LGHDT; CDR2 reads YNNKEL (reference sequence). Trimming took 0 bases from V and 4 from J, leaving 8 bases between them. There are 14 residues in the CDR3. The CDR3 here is CASSQDFLADTQYF. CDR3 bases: TGTGCCAGCAGCCAAGATTTTCTCGCAGATACGCAGTATTTT.

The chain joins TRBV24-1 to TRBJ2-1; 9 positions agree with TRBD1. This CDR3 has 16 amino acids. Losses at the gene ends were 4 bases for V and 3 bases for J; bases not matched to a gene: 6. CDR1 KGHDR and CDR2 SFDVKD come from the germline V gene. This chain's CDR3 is CATSDTGTGIYNEQFF. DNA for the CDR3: TGTGCCACCAGTGACACCGGGACAGGGATCTACAATGAGCAGTTCTTC.

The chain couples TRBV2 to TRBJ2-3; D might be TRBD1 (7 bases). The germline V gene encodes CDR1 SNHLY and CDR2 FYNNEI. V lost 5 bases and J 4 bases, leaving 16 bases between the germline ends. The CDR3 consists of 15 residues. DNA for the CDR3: TGTGCCAGCAGTAGACAGGGACTCGAGGCAGATACGCAGTATTTT. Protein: CASSRQGLEADTQYF. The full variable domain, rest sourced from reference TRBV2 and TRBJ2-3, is EPEVTQTPSHQVTQMGQEVILRCVPISNHLYFYWYRQILGQKVEFLVSFYNNEISEKSEIFDDQFSVERPDGSNFTLKIRSTKLEDSAMYFCASSRQGLEADTQYFGPGTRLTVL.

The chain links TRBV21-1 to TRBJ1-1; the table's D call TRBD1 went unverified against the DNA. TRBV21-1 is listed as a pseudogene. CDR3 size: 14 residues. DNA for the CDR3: TGTGCCAGCAGCACAGGGATAAAGAACACTGAAGCTTTCTTT. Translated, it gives CASSTGIKNTEAFF.

The CDR3 DNA reads as TGCGCCAGCAGGGGTTCGGGAGGGACGTACTTC. This encodes CASRGSGGTYF. The chain has TRBV10-1 and TRBJ2-7; 8 nucleotides line up with TRBD2. Unmatched junction bases numbered 7, after V lost 6 bases and J lost 12 bases. Germline V CDR1 and CDR2: WNHNN, SYGVQD (reference sequence). The CDR3 length is 11 residues.

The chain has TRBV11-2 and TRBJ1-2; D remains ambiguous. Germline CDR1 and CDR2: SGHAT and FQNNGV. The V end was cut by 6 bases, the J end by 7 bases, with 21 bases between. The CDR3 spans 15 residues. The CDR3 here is CASSLTYSPLIGYTF. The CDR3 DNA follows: TGTGCCAGCAGTCTTACATATTCCCCGCTCATTGGCTACACCTTC.

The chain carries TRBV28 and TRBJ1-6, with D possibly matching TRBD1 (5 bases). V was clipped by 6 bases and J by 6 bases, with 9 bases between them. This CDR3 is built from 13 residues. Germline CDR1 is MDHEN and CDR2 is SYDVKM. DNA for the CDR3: TGTGCCAGCAGGGGGGGGTCTAATTCACCCCTCCACTTT. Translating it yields CASRGGSNSPLHF.

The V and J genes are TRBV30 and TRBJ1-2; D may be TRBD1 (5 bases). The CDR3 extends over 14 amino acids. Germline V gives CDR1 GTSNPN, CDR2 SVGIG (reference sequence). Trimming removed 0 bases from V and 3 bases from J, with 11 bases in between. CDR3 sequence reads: CAWSVRDSDYGYTF. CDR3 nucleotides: TGTGCCTGGAGTGTAAGAGACAGTGACTATGGCTACACCTTC.

In DNA form, the CDR3 reads TGTGCCAGCAGTAGGACAGGGCTTGACTATGGCTACACCTTC. Translating gives CASSRTGLDYGYTF. J is TRBJ1-2 and V is TRBV5-4, with 8 positions matching TRBD1. The CDR3 runs 14 residues. J gave up 3 bases and V 5 bases, and 6 bases lay outside the gene matches. Germline V gene data show CDR1 as SGHNT and CDR2 as YYREEE (reference sequence).

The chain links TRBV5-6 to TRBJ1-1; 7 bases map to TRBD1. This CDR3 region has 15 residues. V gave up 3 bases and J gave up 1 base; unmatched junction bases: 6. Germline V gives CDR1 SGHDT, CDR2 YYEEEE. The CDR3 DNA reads TGTGCCAGCAGCTGGGAGACAGGGTGGAACACTGAAGCTTTCTTT. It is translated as CASSWETGWNTEAFF.

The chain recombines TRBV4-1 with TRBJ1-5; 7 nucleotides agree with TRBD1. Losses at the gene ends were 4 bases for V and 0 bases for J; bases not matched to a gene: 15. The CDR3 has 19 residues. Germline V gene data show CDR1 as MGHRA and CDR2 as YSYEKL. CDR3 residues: CASSLYRIPGTDSNQPQHF. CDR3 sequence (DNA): TGCGCCAGCAGCCTTTATCGAATTCCCGGGACAGATAGCAATCAGCCCCAGCATTTT.

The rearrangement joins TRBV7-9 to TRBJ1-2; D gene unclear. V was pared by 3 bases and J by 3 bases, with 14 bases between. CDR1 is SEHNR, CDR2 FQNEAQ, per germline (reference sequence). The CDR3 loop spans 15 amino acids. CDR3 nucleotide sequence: TGTGCCAGCAGCTTGGTCCGGGGTAGTGACTATGGCTACACCTTC. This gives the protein CASSLVRGSDYGYTF.

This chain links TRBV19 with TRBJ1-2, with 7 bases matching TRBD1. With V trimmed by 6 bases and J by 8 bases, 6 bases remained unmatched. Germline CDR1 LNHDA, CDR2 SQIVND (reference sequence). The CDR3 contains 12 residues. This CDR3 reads CASSDRVYGYTF. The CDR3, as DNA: TGTGCCAGTAGCGACAGGGTATACGGCTACACCTTC.

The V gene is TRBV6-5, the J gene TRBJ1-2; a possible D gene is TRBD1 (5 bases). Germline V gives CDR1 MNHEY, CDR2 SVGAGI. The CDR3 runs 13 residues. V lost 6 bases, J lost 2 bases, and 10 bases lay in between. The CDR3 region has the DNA TGTGCCAGCAGCCGGGACTCCAACTATGGCTACACCTTC. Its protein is CASSRDSNYGYTF.

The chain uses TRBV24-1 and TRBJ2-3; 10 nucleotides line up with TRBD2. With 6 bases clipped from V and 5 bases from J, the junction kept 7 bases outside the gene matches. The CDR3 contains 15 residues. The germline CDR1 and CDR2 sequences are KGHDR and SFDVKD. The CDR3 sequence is CATSQASGRLDTQYF. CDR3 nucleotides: TGTGCCACCAGTCAGGCTAGCGGGAGATTAGATACGCAGTATTTT.

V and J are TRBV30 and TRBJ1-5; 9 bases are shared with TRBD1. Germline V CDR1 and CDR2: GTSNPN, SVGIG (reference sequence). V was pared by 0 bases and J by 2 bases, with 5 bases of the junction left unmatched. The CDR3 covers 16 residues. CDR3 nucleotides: TGTGCCTGGAGTGTACAGGGGGCGAGAGGCAATCAGCCCCAGCATTTT. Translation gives CAWSVQGARGNQPQHF.

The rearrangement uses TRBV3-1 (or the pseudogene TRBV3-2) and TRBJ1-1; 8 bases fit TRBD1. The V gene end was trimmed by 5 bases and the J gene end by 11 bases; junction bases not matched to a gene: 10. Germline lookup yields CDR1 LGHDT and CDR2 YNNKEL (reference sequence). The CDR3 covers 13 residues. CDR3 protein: CASSYGQGSGAFF. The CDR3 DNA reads TGTGCCAGCAGCTATGGACAGGGTTCAGGGGCTTTCTTT.

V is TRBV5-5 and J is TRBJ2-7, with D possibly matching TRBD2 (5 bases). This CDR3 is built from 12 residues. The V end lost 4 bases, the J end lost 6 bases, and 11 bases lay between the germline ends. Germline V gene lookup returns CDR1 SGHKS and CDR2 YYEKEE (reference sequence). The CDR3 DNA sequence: TGTGCCAGCAGCCCCGGACTCACCGAGCAGTACTTC. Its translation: CASSPGLTEQYF.

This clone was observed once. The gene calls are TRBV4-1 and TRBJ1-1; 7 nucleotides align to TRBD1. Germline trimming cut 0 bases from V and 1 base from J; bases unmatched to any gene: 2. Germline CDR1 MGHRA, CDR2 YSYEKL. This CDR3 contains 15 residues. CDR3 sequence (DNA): TGCGCCAGCAGCCAAGACACAGGGGCGAACACTGAAGCTTTCTTT. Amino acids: CASSQDTGANTEAFF.

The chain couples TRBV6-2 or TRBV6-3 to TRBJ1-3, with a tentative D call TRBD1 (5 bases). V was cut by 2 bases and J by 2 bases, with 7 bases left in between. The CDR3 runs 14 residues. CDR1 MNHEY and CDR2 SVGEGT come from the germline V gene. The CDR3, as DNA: TGTGCCAGCAGTTACAGGGGCACTGGAAACACCATATATTTT. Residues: CASSYRGTGNTIYF.

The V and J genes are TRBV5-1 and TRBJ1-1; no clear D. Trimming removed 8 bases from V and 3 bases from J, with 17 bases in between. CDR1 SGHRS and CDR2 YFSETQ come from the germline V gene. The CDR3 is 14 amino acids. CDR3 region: CASTSSGTYTEAFF. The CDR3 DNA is TGCGCCAGTACGAGTAGCGGTACCTACACTGAAGCTTTCTTT.

For the CDR3, the DNA is TGTGCCAGCAGCCCTGCCGGGGAAAAACTGTTTTTT. Protein product: CASSPAGEKLFF. V usage is TRBV27 and J usage is TRBJ1-4; D remains ambiguous. The ends were cut back, 6 bases at V and 8 bases at J, with 10 bases in the middle. Germline V lookup: CDR1 MNHEY, CDR2 SMNVEV (reference sequence). CDR3 length: 12 amino acids. Together with reference TRBV27 and TRBJ1-4, the CDR3 gives the full variable domain: EAQVTQNPRYLITVTGKKLTVTCSQNMNHEYMSWYRQDPGLGLRQIYYSMNVEVTDKGDVPEGYKVSRKEKRNFPLILESPSPNQTSLYFCASSPAGEKLFFGSGTQLSVL.

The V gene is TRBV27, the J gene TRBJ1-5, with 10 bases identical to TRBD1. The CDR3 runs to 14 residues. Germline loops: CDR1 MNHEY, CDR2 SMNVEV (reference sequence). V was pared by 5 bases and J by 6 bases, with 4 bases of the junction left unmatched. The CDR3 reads CASSPGQGVQPQHF. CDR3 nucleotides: TGTGCCAGCAGTCCCGGACAGGGGGTTCAGCCCCAGCATTTT.

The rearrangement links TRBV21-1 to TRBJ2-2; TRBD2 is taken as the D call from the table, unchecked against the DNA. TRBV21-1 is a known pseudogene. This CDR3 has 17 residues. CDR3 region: CASSSPRPGLSPGELFF. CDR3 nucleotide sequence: TGTGCCAGCAGCAGTCCGCGTCCGGGACTGAGCCCCGGGGAGCTGTTTTTT.